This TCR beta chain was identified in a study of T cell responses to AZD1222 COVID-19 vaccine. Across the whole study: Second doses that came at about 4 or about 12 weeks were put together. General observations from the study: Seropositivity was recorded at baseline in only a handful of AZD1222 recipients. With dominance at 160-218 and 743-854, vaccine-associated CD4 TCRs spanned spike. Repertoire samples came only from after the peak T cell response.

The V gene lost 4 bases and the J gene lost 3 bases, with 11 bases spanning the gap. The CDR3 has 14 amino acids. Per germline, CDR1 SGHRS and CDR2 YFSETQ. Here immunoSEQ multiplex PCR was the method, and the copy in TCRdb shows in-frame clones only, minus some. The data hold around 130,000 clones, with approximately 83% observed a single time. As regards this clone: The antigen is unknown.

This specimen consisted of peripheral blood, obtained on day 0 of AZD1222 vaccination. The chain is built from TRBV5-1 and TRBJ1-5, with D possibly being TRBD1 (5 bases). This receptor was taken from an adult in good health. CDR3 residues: CASSPDSFNQPQHF. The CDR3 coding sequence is TGCGCCAGCAGCCCTGACAGTTTCAATCAGCCCCAGCATTTT.